Below, 11 T cell receptor beta chains from the same sample are listed, as sequenced in a study of T-cell reconstitution after alpha-beta-depleted transplantation in children. A TCRbeta library incorporating unique molecular identifiers was prepared. TCRdb re-called the PCR reads through MiXCR, storing one row per CDR3 protein. This table has roughly 100,000 distinct CDR3 sequences, approximately 9.2% appearing once. The starting material was PBMCs from the stem cell graft donor, obtained from the stem cell graft. The receptor set was obtained from a human donor who donated a stem cell graft to a child with congenital amegakaryocytic thrombocytopenia.

This clonotype was recorded many times. The chain uses TRBV20-1 and TRBJ2-7; 12 nucleotides align to TRBD2. V dropped 3 bases and J dropped 3; count of bases not matched to a gene: 3. The germline gives CDR1 DFQATT, CDR2 SNEGSKA (reference sequence). CDR3 length: 14 residues. The CDR3 DNA reads as TGCAGTGCTAGCCGACTAGCGGGAGACTACGAGCAGTACTTC. This translates into CSASRLAGDYEQYF.

This clonotype occurred many times. The V and J genes are TRBV7-2 and TRBJ1-1, with D unresolved. CDR3 size: 12 residues. Germline loops: CDR1 SGHTA, CDR2 FQGNSA. The ends were cut back, 5 bases at V and 3 bases at J, with 7 bases in the middle. Here the CDR3 reads CASSARHTEAFF. In DNA form, the CDR3 reads TGTGCCAGCAGCGCCCGTCACACTGAAGCTTTCTTT.

This clonotype has at least ten counts. The chain employs TRBV4-1 and TRBJ1-1; D gene uncertain. Germline CDR1 MGHRA, CDR2 YSYEKL. The CDR3 consists of 13 residues. V lost 0 bases and J lost 8, with 10 bases in between. CDR3 sequence: CASSQDGAGEAFF. CDR3 in DNA: TGCGCCAGCAGCCAAGACGGCGCGGGGGAAGCTTTCTTT.

This clonotype was picked up many times. This sequence joins TRBV29-1 and TRBJ2-1; 7 nucleotides line up with TRBD2. J lost 1 base, V lost 6 bases, and 6 bases had no gene match. The germline gives CDR1 SQVTM, CDR2 ANQGSEA. The CDR3 runs 14 residues. CDR3 sequence: CSVKPGGSYNEQFF. The CDR3 region has the DNA TGCAGCGTAAAGCCGGGAGGATCCTACAATGAGCAGTTCTTC.

This clonotype was counted at least ten times. The chain is built from TRBV29-1 and TRBJ2-3; D uncertain. Germline V gene lookup returns CDR1 SQVTM and CDR2 ANQGSEA. The ends were cut back, 7 bases at V and 5 bases at J, with 13 bases in the middle. The CDR3 runs 12 residues. The DNA for the CDR3 is TGCAGCGCCCGTACAGACGGAGATACGCAGTATTTT. Translating gives CSARTDGDTQYF.

This clonotype was observed at least ten times. The chain is built from TRBV5-1 and TRBJ2-7; TRBD1 aligns across 9 bases. The V gene end was trimmed by 4 bases and the J gene end by 0 bases; junction bases not matched to a gene: 5. The CDR3 consists of 15 residues. Germline lookup yields CDR1 SGHRS and CDR2 YFSETQ. CDR3 sequence: CASSGGQGFSYEQYF. CDR3 nucleotide sequence: TGCGCCAGCAGCGGAGGACAGGGGTTCTCCTACGAGCAGTACTTC.

This clonotype was observed many times. The chain links TRBV5-1 to TRBJ2-7; 12 bases match TRBD1. With 0 bases clipped from V and 7 bases from J, the junction kept 8 bases outside the gene matches. CDR1 and CDR2 from the germline V gene are SGHRS and YFSETQ. The CDR3 extends over 16 amino acids. The CDR3, as DNA: TGCGCCAGCAGCTTGGGTCCGGGACAGGGGGCATGGGAGCAGTACTTC. Its protein is CASSLGPGQGAWEQYF.

Worth noting for this clonotype: A clone one base away is much larger, so this may be a read error. The J gene is TRBJ2-7, the V gene TRBV6-2 or TRBV6-3, with TRBD2 matching 9 bases. Germline V lookup: CDR1 MNHEY, CDR2 SVGEGT. J gave up 8 bases and V 6 bases, and 8 bases lay outside the gene matches. The CDR3 is made up of 13 amino acids. The CDR3 loop reads CASRLSGSYKQYF. The CDR3 coding sequence is TGTGCCAGCAGACTTAGCGGGAGTTACAAGCAGTACTTC.

This clonotype appeared many times. CDR3 sequence (DNA): TGTGCCAGCATCAGACAGGGGGGAAACACTGAAGCTTTCTTT. Its protein is CASIRQGGNTEAFF. This chain uses TRBV12-3 or TRBV12-4 with TRBJ1-1; the match to TRBD1 covers 9 bases. With V trimmed by 7 bases and J by 2 bases, 5 bases remained unmatched. CDR3 length equals 14 residues.

Worth noting for this clonotype: One base away lies a much larger clone, so this may be a sequencing read error. The chain is built from TRBV9 and TRBJ1-4; 10 nucleotides match TRBD1. Trimming took 4 bases from V and 12 from J; bases not matched to a gene: 12. The CDR3 loop spans 15 amino acids. Germline V gene lookup returns CDR1 SGDLS and CDR2 YYNGEE. The CDR3 sequence is CASSPRGTGVEELFF. The CDR3 region has the DNA TGTGCCAGCAGCCCCCGTGGGACAGGGGTAGAAGAACTGTTTTTT.

The chain has TRBV3-1 and TRBJ2-2; D unresolved. The CDR3 runs 14 residues. Germline CDR1 reads LGHDT; CDR2 reads YNNKEL (reference sequence). Trimming removed 3 bases from V and 4 bases from J, with 9 bases in between. CDR3 residues: CASSHRVGTGELFF. The CDR3 nucleotides are TGTGCCAGCAGCCATCGGGTAGGCACCGGGGAGCTGTTTTTT.